Following are 10 T cell receptor beta chains from one sample sequenced in a study of T cell responses to AZD1222 COVID-19 vaccine. Assay: immunoSEQ multiplex PCR; the TCRdb copy retains only in-frame clones and omits some. The profile covers 120,000 to 150,000 clones, with 91% appearing a single time and roughly 3.8% taken by the ten largest. The sample here was peripheral blood, taken 28 days after the second AZD1222 dose. The origin of the receptors is an adult who received the AZD1222 COVID-19 vaccine.

A few counts support this clone. V usage is TRBV7-9 and J usage is TRBJ2-5, with 9 bases lining up with TRBD1. This CDR3 is built from 16 residues. CDR1 SEHNR and CDR2 FQNEAQ come from the germline V gene (reference sequence). V gave up 1 base and J gave up 5 bases; unmatched junction bases: 8. The chain's CDR3 is CASSLGSGQGQETQYF. CDR3 sequence (DNA): TGTGCCAGCAGCTTAGGATCAGGACAGGGGCAGGAGACCCAGTACTTC. The full variable domain, in which reference TRBV7-9 and TRBJ2-5 provide the parts outside the CDR3, is DTGVSQNPRHKITKRGQNVTFRCDPISEHNRLYWYRQTLGQGPEFLTYFQNEAQLEKSRLLSDRFSAERPKGSFSTLEIQRTEQGDSAMYLCASSLGSGQGQETQYFGPGTRLLVL.

The rearrangement links TRBV4-3 to TRBJ1-2; D is unresolved. The CDR3 is made up of 14 amino acids. The V end lost 4 bases, the J end lost 0 bases, and 9 bases lay between the germline ends. Germline CDR1 is LGHNA and CDR2 is YSLEER. This chain's CDR3 is CASSRIGTNYGYTF. In nucleotides, the CDR3 is TGCGCCAGCAGCCGGATAGGGACTAACTATGGCTACACCTTC.

The rearrangement links TRBV5-1 to TRBJ2-7; D might be TRBD1 or TRBD2, each matching 5 bases. Trimming took 0 bases from V and 7 from J, leaving 20 bases between them. Germline V gene lookup returns CDR1 SGHRS and CDR2 YFSETQ. The CDR3 is made up of 16 amino acids. The CDR3 DNA reads TGCGCCAGCAGCTTGGCCGGGACGCTAGAGGTGGGAGAGCAGTACTTC. Its translation: CASSLAGTLEVGEQYF.

This rearrangement joins TRBV2 to TRBJ2-5, with TRBD2 identical over 8 bases. This CDR3 contains 16 residues. CDR1 and CDR2 (germline): SNHLY, FYNNEI. V trimming: 2 bases; J trimming: 5 bases; junction bases outside the gene matches: 10. The CDR3 nucleotides read TGTGCCAGCAGTGAACAACCGGCGGGAGGTAGGGAGACCCAGTACTTC. Its protein is CASSEQPAGGRETQYF.

This chain uses TRBV3-1 (or the pseudogene TRBV3-2) with TRBJ1-4, with D possibly being TRBD1 (6 bases). Germline CDR1 is LGHDT and CDR2 is YNNKEL (reference sequence). CDR3 length equals 15 residues. V was cut by 0 bases and J by 8 bases, with 13 bases left in between. CDR3 nucleotides: TGTGCCAGCAGCCAAGAAGGGGGTCGGGAGGAAAAACTGTTTTTT. It yields the protein CASSQEGGREEKLFF.

The chain recombines TRBV28 with TRBJ1-5, with unresolved D. The germline gives CDR1 MDHEN, CDR2 SYDVKM. The CDR3 covers 14 residues. V gave up 5 bases and J gave up 1 base, with 9 bases separating them. CDR3 region: CASSPLLSNQPQHF. In DNA form, the CDR3 reads TGTGCCAGCAGTCCCCTCCTAAGCAATCAGCCCCAGCATTTT.

This chain uses TRBV11-2 with TRBJ2-5; a possible D gene is TRBD2 (6 bases). Germline V gives CDR1 SGHAT, CDR2 FQNNGV. The CDR3 totals 14 residues. Trimming removed 3 bases from V and 4 bases from J, with 12 bases in between. The CDR3 bases are TGTGCCAGCAGCTTCTCCAAGGGAGGAGAGACCCAGTACTTC. It is translated as CASSFSKGGETQYF.

The rearrangement links TRBV5-6 to TRBJ1-2, with a tentative D call TRBD1 (5 bases). Per germline, CDR1 SGHDT and CDR2 YYEEEE. V was pared by 0 bases and J by 8 bases, with 14 bases between. The CDR3 sequence is 14 residues long. The CDR3 protein is CASSLGRLGQGYTF. The DNA for the CDR3 is TGTGCCAGCAGCTTGGGGCGGTTGGGGCAAGGCTACACCTTC.

The chain carries TRBV12-3 or TRBV12-4 and TRBJ1-4; tentatively, D is TRBD1 (5 bases). Trimming took 1 base from V and 7 from J, leaving 7 bases between them. The CDR3 runs to 13 residues. The CDR3 protein is CASSLVQGEKLFF. The CDR3 nucleotides are TGTGCCAGCAGTTTAGTCCAGGGTGAAAAACTGTTTTTT.

The rearrangement links TRBV21-1 to TRBJ1-2; the table's D call TRBD1 went unverified against the DNA. TRBV21-1 is a pseudogene segment. CDR3 length: 15 amino acids. DNA of the CDR3: TGTGCCAGCAAACCCCAGGGCAGTCGAAACTATGGCTACACCTTC. It is translated as CASKPQGSRNYGYTF.